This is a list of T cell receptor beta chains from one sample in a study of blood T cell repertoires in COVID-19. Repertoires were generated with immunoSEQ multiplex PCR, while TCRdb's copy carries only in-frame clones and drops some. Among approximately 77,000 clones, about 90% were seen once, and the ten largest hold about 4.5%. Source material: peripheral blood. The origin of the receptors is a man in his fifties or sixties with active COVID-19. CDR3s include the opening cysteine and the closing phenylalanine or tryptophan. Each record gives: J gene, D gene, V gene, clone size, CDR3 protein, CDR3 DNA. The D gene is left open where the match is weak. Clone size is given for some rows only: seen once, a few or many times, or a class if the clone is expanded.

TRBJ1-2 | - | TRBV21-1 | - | CASSAPPITGAPNYGYTF | TGTGCCAGCAGCGCACCGCCTATAACAGGGGCCCCTAACTATGGCTACACCTTC
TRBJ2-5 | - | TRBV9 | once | CASSWGRGWEETQYF | TGTGCCAGCAGCTGGGGGCGCGGTTGGGAAGAGACCCAGTACTTC
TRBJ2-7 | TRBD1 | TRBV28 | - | CASSLGTGDFSYEQYF | TGTGCCAGCAGTTTGGGGACAGGGGACTTCTCCTACGAGCAGTACTTC
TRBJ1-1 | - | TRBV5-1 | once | CASSLGPLNTEAFF | TGCGCCAGCAGCCTGGGGCCTCTGAACACTGAAGCTTTCTTT
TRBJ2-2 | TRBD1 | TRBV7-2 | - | CASSLARGHVGELFF | TGTGCCAGCAGCTTAGCTAGGGGGCATGTCGGGGAGCTGTTTTTT
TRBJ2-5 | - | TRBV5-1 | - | CASSLVGWGGGQETQYF | TGCGCCAGCAGCTTGGTCGGGTGGGGAGGAGGGCAAGAGACCCAGTACTTC
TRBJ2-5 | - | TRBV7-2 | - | CASSFKEGVTQYF | TGTGCCAGCAGCTTCAAGGAGGGAGTGACCCAGTACTTC
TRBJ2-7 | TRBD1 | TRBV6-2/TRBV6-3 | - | CASSSDREREEQYF | TGTGCCAGCAGCTCCGACAGGGAAAGGGAAGAGCAGTACTTC
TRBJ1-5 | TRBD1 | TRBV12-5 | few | CASAPGTELAQHF | TGTGCTAGTGCACCCGGGACAGAACTCGCCCAGCATTTT
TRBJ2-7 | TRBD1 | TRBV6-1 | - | CASSEKRRQGANEQYF | TGTGCCAGCAGTGAAAAGAGGAGACAGGGGGCAAACGAGCAGTACTTC
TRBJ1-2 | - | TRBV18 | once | CASSPSGHNYGYTF | TGTGCCAGCTCACCAAGCGGGCACAACTATGGCTACACCTTC
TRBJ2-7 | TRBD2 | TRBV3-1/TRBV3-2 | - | CASSQGWGLQVNSDEQYF | TGTGCCAGCAGCCAAGGGTGGGGACTACAAGTCAATTCGGACGAGCAGTACTTC
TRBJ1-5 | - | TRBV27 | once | CASSFREHQPQHF | TGTGCCAGCAGTTTCAGGGAACATCAGCCCCAGCATTTT